Presented here are 31 T cell receptor beta chains from one specimen sequenced in a study of blood T cell repertoires in COVID-19. Sequenced by immunoSEQ multiplex PCR; TCRdb stores in-frame clones only, minus some. The sample includes some 45,000 clones, roughly 88% of them seen just once. The sample was peripheral blood. Every receptor here comes from an elderly woman with acute or convalescent COVID-19.

The V gene is TRBV18, the J gene TRBJ1-5; TRBD1 agrees at 8 bases. Germline V gene sequence: CDR1 KGHSH, CDR2 LQKENI. Trimming cost V 3 bases and J 5 bases; bases outside gene matches: 6. The CDR3 extends over 15 amino acids. The CDR3 coding sequence is TGTGCCAGCTCACCGCGGACAGGGAGTGATCAGCCCCAGCATTTT. Its protein is CASSPRTGSDQPQHF.

The V and J genes are TRBV24-1 and TRBJ2-1; 13 nucleotides match TRBD2. From germline, CDR1 is KGHDR and CDR2 SFDVKD. CDR3 length: 15 amino acids. With V trimmed by 5 bases and J by 6 bases, 3 bases remained unmatched. CDR3 sequence: CATSVGTSGINEQFF. The CDR3 DNA follows: TGTGCCACCAGTGTGGGGACTAGCGGGATCAATGAGCAGTTCTTC.

V usage is TRBV5-1 and J usage is TRBJ1-1; 7 bases line up with TRBD1. The germline V gene encodes CDR1 SGHRS and CDR2 YFSETQ. The CDR3 consists of 14 residues. Trimming removed 4 bases from V and 7 bases from J; junction bases left unmatched: 10. The chain's CDR3 is CASSKGQAPFEAFF. The CDR3 DNA reads as TGCGCCAGCAGCAAAGGACAGGCGCCTTTTGAAGCTTTCTTT.

The V and J genes are TRBV5-1 and TRBJ2-7, with 9 bases matching TRBD1. Germline V gene sequence: CDR1 SGHRS, CDR2 YFSETQ. J gave up 3 bases and V 3 bases, and 4 bases lay outside the gene matches. The CDR3 is 14 residues long. The CDR3 sequence: CASSSGQGNYEQYF. The CDR3 DNA reads TGCGCCAGCAGCTCGGGACAGGGAAACTACGAGCAGTACTTC.

The table lists this clone with a few counts. The chain links TRBV5-6 to TRBJ2-7; 9 positions agree with TRBD2. V lost 2 bases to trimming and J lost 0 bases; unmatched junction nucleotides: 3. This CDR3 is built from 15 residues. CDR1 SGHDT and CDR2 YYEEEE come from the germline V gene. This CDR3 is CASSLVSGGSYEQYF. The CDR3 DNA reads TGTGCCAGCAGCTTAGTTAGCGGGGGCTCCTACGAGCAGTACTTC.

The chain links TRBV7-2 to TRBJ2-7; TRBD2 might be the D (7 bases). This CDR3 contains 14 residues. CDR1 is SGHTA, CDR2 FQGNSA, per germline. V was cut by 6 bases and J by 2 bases, with 14 bases left in between. The CDR3 sequence: CASSSTGGPYEQYF. CDR3 DNA sequence: TGTGCCAGCAGTTCTACGGGGGGCCCCTACGAGCAGTACTTC.

This clone has a count of ten or more. The rearrangement links TRBV5-1 to TRBJ2-7, with 8 nucleotides matching TRBD2. J lost 2 bases, V lost 1 base, and 11 bases had no gene match. CDR1 is SGHRS, CDR2 YFSETQ, per germline. The CDR3 length is 17 residues. The CDR3 coding sequence is TGCGCCAGCAGCTTGTGGCTGGCTAGCGGGTCAACCTACGAGCAGTACTTC. Translation: CASSLWLASGSTYEQYF.

This clone was seen a single time. The chain uses TRBV7-9 and TRBJ2-7; 11 nucleotides match TRBD2. Trimming at V came to 3 bases and at J to 2 bases, leaving 3 bases not matched to a gene. This CDR3 has 15 amino acids. CDR1 SEHNR and CDR2 FQNEAQ come from the germline V gene (reference sequence). The CDR3 nucleotides are TGTGCCAGCAGCTTGGCGACTAGCGGGACCTACGAGCAGTACTTC. The encoded protein is CASSLATSGTYEQYF.

V usage is TRBV11-2 and J usage is TRBJ2-1; maybe TRBD1 (6 bases). The ends were cut back, 6 bases at V and 7 bases at J, with 28 bases in the middle. Germline CDR1 SGHAT, CDR2 FQNNGV. This CDR3 region has 18 residues. The CDR3 coding sequence is TGTGCCAGCAGACTAGGACAGACCCTAAAACAAGGCGGGAATGAGCAGTTCTTC. Translated, it gives CASRLGQTLKQGGNEQFF.

This clone was counted between two and nine times. The V and J genes are TRBV14 and TRBJ2-7; 7 nucleotides line up with TRBD1. This CDR3 has 14 amino acids. Trimming at V came to 4 bases and at J to 6 bases, leaving 9 bases not matched to a gene. Germline loops: CDR1 SGHDN, CDR2 FVKESK. The CDR3 DNA reads as TGTGCCAGCAGCCGACAGGGCCTCCTGGGCGAGCAGTACTTC. Protein sequence: CASSRQGLLGEQYF.

The chain recombines TRBV19 with TRBJ1-1, with TRBD1 identical over 7 bases. The CDR3 is made up of 14 amino acids. J gave up 7 bases and V 7 bases, and 12 bases lay outside the gene matches. Germline assignment: CDR1 LNHDA and CDR2 SQIVND (reference sequence). DNA of the CDR3: TGTGCCAGTACCGAGAACCGAGGACAGGATGAAGCTTTCTTT. Translation gives CASTENRGQDEAFF. Variable domain in full (rest from reference TRBV19 and TRBJ1-1): DGGITQSPKYLFRKEGQNVTLSCEQNLNHDAMYWYRQDPGQGLRLIYYSQIVNDFQKGDIAEGYSVSREKKESFPLTVTSAQKNPTAFYLCASTENRGQDEAFFGQGTRLTVV.

The chain links TRBV12-5 to TRBJ2-1, with 8 positions matching TRBD2. The CDR3 is made up of 13 amino acids. The germline CDR1 and CDR2 sequences are LGHNT and FRNRAP. V was pared by 7 bases and J by 7 bases, with 6 bases of the junction left unmatched. The CDR3 loop reads CASALAGRNEQFF. The CDR3 nucleotides read TGTGCTAGTGCCTTAGCGGGACGGAATGAGCAGTTCTTC.

The CDR3 loop is CASSKSLAGIEETQYF. The CDR3 nucleotides read TGTGCCAGCAGCAAATCACTAGCGGGAATTGAAGAGACCCAGTACTTC. The chain carries TRBV21-1 and TRBJ2-5; the table's D gene call, TRBD2, was not cross checked with the DNA. TRBV21-1 is labeled a pseudogene. The CDR3 covers 16 residues.

The CDR3: CASSLAFEGVIGELFF. The CDR3 DNA follows: TGTGCCAGCAGCTTGGCCTTCGAGGGAGTTATCGGGGAGCTGTTTTTT. The V gene is TRBV5-6, the J gene TRBJ2-2; maybe TRBD2 (5 bases). Germline values: CDR1 SGHDT, CDR2 YYEEEE. Trimming took 0 bases from V and 7 from J, leaving 16 bases between them. The CDR3 totals 16 residues.

CDR3 sequence: CASSSGGLSNQPQHF. CDR3 sequence (DNA): TGTGCCAGCAGTTCTGGGGGCCTTAGCAATCAGCCCCAGCATTTT. V usage is TRBV6-5 and J usage is TRBJ1-5, with a tentative D call TRBD1 (6 bases). The CDR3 contains 15 residues. In germline, CDR1 is MNHEY, CDR2 SVGAGI. The V end lost 4 bases, the J end lost 0 bases, and 10 bases lay between the germline ends.

This chain connects TRBV11-2 to TRBJ2-1; TRBD2 aligns across 10 bases. V gave up 3 bases and J gave up 7 bases; unmatched junction bases: 6. CDR3 length: 15 residues. Germline loops: CDR1 SGHAT, CDR2 FQNNGV. The CDR3 sequence is CASSFSGGVQNEQFF. The CDR3 DNA follows: TGTGCCAGCAGCTTCAGCGGGGGGGTCCAAAATGAGCAGTTCTTC.

The CDR3 protein is CASSSYGQGETQYF. As DNA, the CDR3 is TGCGCCAGCAGCTCTTACGGACAGGGGGAGACCCAGTACTTC. The J gene is TRBJ2-5, the V gene TRBV5-1, with TRBD1 matching over 9 bases. The germline V gene encodes CDR1 SGHRS and CDR2 YFSETQ. The J segment lost 5 bases and the V segment lost 3 bases, leaving 5 bases of the junction unmatched. The CDR3 runs to 14 residues.

The genes are TRBV7-2 and TRBJ1-5; no firm D call. This CDR3 contains 13 residues. The germline CDR1 and CDR2 sequences are SGHTA and FQGNSA. V gave up 4 bases and J gave up 5 bases, with 9 bases separating them. The CDR3 reads CASSSSLDQPQHF. The CDR3 DNA reads as TGTGCCAGCAGCTCGAGCCTAGATCAGCCCCAGCATTTT.

This chain links TRBV19 with TRBJ2-1; TRBD1 might be the D (5 bases). The germline CDR1 and CDR2 sequences are LNHDA and SQIVND (reference sequence). This CDR3 is built from 15 residues. Trimming cost V 1 base and J 4 bases, with 11 bases left between them. CDR3 bases: TGTGCCAGTAGTATAGGCAGGGCCCGTTACAATGAGCAGTTCTTC. Its protein is CASSIGRARYNEQFF.

This chain connects TRBV19 to TRBJ1-3; D unclear. CDR3 length equals 15 residues. The germline V gene encodes CDR1 LNHDA and CDR2 SQIVND (reference sequence). The V end lost 4 bases, the J end lost 2 bases, and 12 bases lay between the germline ends. The chain's CDR3 is CASSTNDITGNTIYF. CDR3 in DNA: TGTGCCAGTAGTACAAACGACATAACTGGAAACACCATATATTTT.

This clone was recorded a few times. The rearrangement links TRBV29-1 to TRBJ1-1, with 7 bases identical to TRBD1. This CDR3 region has 12 residues. The J segment lost 5 bases and the V segment lost 5 bases, leaving 5 bases of the junction unmatched. Looked up from germline, CDR1 is SQVTM and CDR2 is ANQGSEA. CDR3 nucleotides: TGCAGCGTTCTCCTACAGGGGACTGAAGCTTTCTTT. Amino acids: CSVLLQGTEAFF.

This rearrangement joins TRBV10-3 to TRBJ1-2, with D uncertain. CDR3 length: 15 amino acids. Per germline, CDR1 ENHRY and CDR2 SYGVKD. The V and J ends lost 7 bases and 8 bases respectively, with 23 bases between them. The CDR3 spells CAITPGSDLLTGYTF. CDR3 DNA sequence: TGTGCCATCACCCCCGGGAGCGATCTATTGACAGGCTACACCTTC.

The chain joins TRBV18 to TRBJ2-1; D is perhaps TRBD1 (6 bases). Germline V lookup: CDR1 KGHSH, CDR2 LQKENI. The V end lost 3 bases, the J end lost 4 bases, and 16 bases lay between the germline ends. The CDR3 is made up of 16 amino acids. This CDR3 reads CASSPPGQPLYNEQFF. In nucleotides, the CDR3 is TGTGCCAGCTCACCTCCTGGACAGCCGTTGTACAATGAGCAGTTCTTC.

The chain has TRBV7-6 and TRBJ2-3, with D hard to call. The V end lost 2 bases, the J end lost 2 bases, and 14 bases lay between the germline ends. CDR1 is SGHVS, CDR2 FNYEAQ, per germline. The CDR3 length is 16 residues. CDR3 sequence (DNA): TGTGCCAGCAGCTTATACGGCGGCACCTTCACAGATACGCAGTATTTT. It encodes CASSLYGGTFTDTQYF.

J is TRBJ1-3 and V is TRBV7-8, with a possible D match to TRBD1 (5 bases). The V end was cut by 0 bases, the J end by 2 bases, with 8 bases between. The CDR3 has 15 amino acids. Germline assignment: CDR1 SGHVS and CDR2 FQNEAQ. Here the CDR3 DNA reads TGTGCCAGCAGCTTAGCCTCCAGGGCTGGAAACACCATATATTTT. It specifies CASSLASRAGNTIYF.

This chain connects TRBV3-1 (or the pseudogene TRBV3-2) to TRBJ2-2; D is possibly TRBD2 (5 bases). The germline gives CDR1 LGHDT, CDR2 YNNKEL (reference sequence). This CDR3 has 13 amino acids. V was clipped by 4 bases and J by 7 bases, with 10 bases between them. The CDR3 DNA sequence: TGTGCCAGCAGCCCTAGGGCGGGCGGGGAGCTGTTTTTT. It translates to CASSPRAGGELFF.

The rearrangement links TRBV29-1 to TRBJ2-3; 8 nucleotides align to TRBD2. The CDR3 runs to 14 residues. In germline, CDR1 is SQVTM, CDR2 ANQGSEA. V trimming: 4 bases; J trimming: 5 bases; junction bases outside the gene matches: 8. The CDR3 is CSVVLAVGGDTQYF. For the CDR3, the DNA is TGCAGCGTTGTACTAGCGGTGGGGGGAGATACGCAGTATTTT.

The chain uses TRBV2 and TRBJ2-2, with D possibly being TRBD1 (6 bases). V was trimmed by 10 bases and J by 0 bases, leaving 9 bases between them. This CDR3 spans 13 amino acids. Germline CDR1 SNHLY, CDR2 FYNNEI. The CDR3 loop is CAKTGPNTGELFF. The CDR3 DNA follows: TGTGCCAAGACAGGACCGAACACCGGGGAGCTGTTTTTT.

This clone was detected once. The V and J genes are TRBV27 and TRBJ1-6; D gene unclear. V dropped 7 bases and J dropped 0 bases, with 10 bases sitting between them. Germline values: CDR1 MNHEY, CDR2 SMNVEV (reference sequence). This CDR3 region has 15 residues. The CDR3 spells CASNRGLSYNSPLHF. The CDR3 DNA follows: TGTGCCAGCAACCGTGGGCTCTCCTATAATTCACCCCTCCACTTT.

V usage is TRBV9 and J usage is TRBJ1-1; D gene uncertain. V was trimmed by 2 bases and J by 3 bases, leaving 8 bases between them. The germline V gene has CDR1 SGDLS and CDR2 YYNGEE. The CDR3 loop spans 13 amino acids. CDR3 residues: CASSVLEDTEAFF. DNA of the CDR3: TGTGCCAGCAGCGTTCTCGAGGACACTGAAGCTTTCTTT.

CDR3 DNA sequence: TGCGCCAGCACCTGGGGGACGGGGGACACTGAAGCTTTCTTT. Residues: CASTWGTGDTEAFF. The V and J genes are TRBV5-1 and TRBJ1-1; perhaps TRBD1 as D (5 bases). V gave up 6 bases and J gave up 3 bases, with 15 bases separating them. Per the germline V gene, CDR1 is SGHRS and CDR2 is YFSETQ. This CDR3 region has 14 residues. Variable domain in full (rest from reference TRBV5-1 and TRBJ1-1): KAGVTQTPRYLIKTRGQQVTLSCSPISGHRSVSWYQQTPGQGLQFLFEYFSETQRNKGNFPGRFSGRQFSNSRSEMNVSTLELGDSALYLCASTWGTGDTEAFFGQGTRLTVV.